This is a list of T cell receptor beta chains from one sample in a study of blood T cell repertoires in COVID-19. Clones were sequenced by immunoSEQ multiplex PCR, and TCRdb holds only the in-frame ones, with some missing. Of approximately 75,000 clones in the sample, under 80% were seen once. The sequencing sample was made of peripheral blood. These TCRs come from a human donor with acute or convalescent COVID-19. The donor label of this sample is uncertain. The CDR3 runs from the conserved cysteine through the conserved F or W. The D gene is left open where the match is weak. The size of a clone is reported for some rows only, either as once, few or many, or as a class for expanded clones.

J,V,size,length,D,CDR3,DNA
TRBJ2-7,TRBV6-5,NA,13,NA,CASRGDGPYEQYF,TGTGCCAGCCGCGGGGACGGGCCCTACGAGCAGTACTTC
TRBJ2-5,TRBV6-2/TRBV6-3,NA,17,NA,CASSQNRETRQSETQYF,TGTGCCAGCAGTCAGAACCGGGAAACCCGGCAGTCAGAGACCCAGTACTTC
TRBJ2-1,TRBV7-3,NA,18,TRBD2,CASSPQGGTMSSYNEQFF,TGTGCCAGCAGCCCCCAGGGCGGGACTATGAGCTCCTACAATGAGCAGTTCTTC
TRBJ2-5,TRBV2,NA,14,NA,CASSGGTIQETQYF,TGTGCCAGCAGTGGAGGGACAATCCAAGAGACCCAGTACTTC
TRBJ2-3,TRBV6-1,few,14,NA,CASSEPAVRDTQYF,TGTGCCAGCAGTGAACCGGCGGTGAGGGATACGCAGTATTTT
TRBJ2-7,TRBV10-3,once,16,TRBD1,CAITNGFGQGSYEQYF,TGTGCCATCACCAACGGGTTTGGACAGGGCTCCTACGAGCAGTACTTC
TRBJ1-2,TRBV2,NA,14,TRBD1,CASSERQGNYGYTF,TGTGCCAGCAGTGAACGACAGGGGAACTATGGCTACACCTTC
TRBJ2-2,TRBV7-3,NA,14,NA,CASRSSGISGELFF,TGTGCCAGCAGATCTTCCGGGATAAGCGGGGAGCTGTTTTTT
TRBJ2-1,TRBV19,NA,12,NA,CASSRLRNEQFF,TGTGCCAGTAGCAGACTACGCAATGAGCAGTTCTTC
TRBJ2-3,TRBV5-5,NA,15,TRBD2,CASSLTSVITDTQYF,TGTGCCAGCAGCTTGACTAGCGTGATCACAGATACGCAGTATTTT
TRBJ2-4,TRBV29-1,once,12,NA,CSALVGRNIQYF,TGCAGCGCCCTGGTAGGGAGGAACATTCAGTACTTC
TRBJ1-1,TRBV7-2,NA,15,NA,CASSLPPGENTEAFF,TGTGCCAGCAGCTTGCCGCCGGGAGAGAACACTGAAGCTTTCTTT
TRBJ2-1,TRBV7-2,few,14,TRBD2,CASSLGLAGDEQFF,TGTGCCAGCAGCCTGGGACTAGCGGGGGATGAGCAGTTCTTC
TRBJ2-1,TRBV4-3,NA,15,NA,CASSQALSSYNEQFF,TGCGCCAGCAGCCAAGCTTTGAGCTCCTACAATGAGCAGTTCTTC
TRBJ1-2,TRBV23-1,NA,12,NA,CGSSGQNYGYTF,TGCGGATCCTCCGGACAGAACTATGGCTACACCTTC
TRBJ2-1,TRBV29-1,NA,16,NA,CSVEDQGQGIVNEQFF,TGCAGCGTTGAAGATCAAGGGCAGGGAATTGTTAATGAGCAGTTCTTC
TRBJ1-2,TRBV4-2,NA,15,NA,CASSQDGQEVYGYTF,TGTGCCAGCAGCCAAGACGGTCAGGAGGTCTATGGCTACACCTTC
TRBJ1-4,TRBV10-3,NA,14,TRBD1,CAISNRGGNEKLFF,TGTGCCATCTCGAACAGGGGCGGGAATGAAAAACTGTTTTTT
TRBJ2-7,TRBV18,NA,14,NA,CASSPLVRAYEQYF,TGTGCCAGCTCACCACTAGTCAGGGCCTACGAGCAGTACTTC
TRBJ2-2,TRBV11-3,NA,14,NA,CASRASSITGELFF,TGTGCCAGCAGGGCTAGCTCCATCACCGGGGAGCTGTTTTTT
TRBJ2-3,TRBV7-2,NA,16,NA,CASSLSQARNTDTQYF,TGTGCCAGCAGCTTATCGCAGGCCCGTAACACAGATACGCAGTATTTT
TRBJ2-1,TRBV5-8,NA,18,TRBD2,CASSLGLAGGAIINEQFF,TGTGCCAGCAGCTTGGGACTAGCGGGAGGAGCTATTATCAATGAGCAGTTCTTC